This T cell receptor (beta chain) was sequenced for a study of cytomegalovirus exposure and HLA in healthy donors (dated by TCRdb to the late 2010s). Background on the whole study: In an earlier analysis of roughly 590 of the donors, 276 Gb of sequence data and 120 million or so unique TCR beta sequences from about 179 million T cells were reported. An early release covering about 600 HLA-typed donors comprised 300 to 350 gigabases of sequencing data and tens of millions of unique TCR sequences. Of the approximately 400 genotyped donors, over 70% fell in the genetic ancestry cluster associated with self-reported Caucasian donors. The study aimed to test whether signatures of past pathogen exposure could be identified by cataloging public T cell receptors. The study used immunosequencing to profile the T cell repertoires of 666 subjects and linked those repertoires to cytomegalovirus serostatus. Along with the roughly 670-subject first cohort, a separate validation cohort of some 130 different subjects was used. To predict cytomegalovirus infection status, the study brought together high-throughput TCR immunosequencing, statistical association of individual TCRs with disease status, and machine learning. In a later analysis, previously published TCR beta repertoires from 600 to 850 donors were re-analyzed and high-resolution HLA genotyping was added so that TCR occurrence patterns could be studied. In the later analysis, no new phenotypic data were used to find candidate immune exposures; instead, reliance was placed on TCR beta sequences and their occurrence across donors. In an earlier analysis of 587 of the donors, high-throughput TCR beta sequencing was used to judge whether each TCR beta V gene segment behaved as functional or pseudogenic. Donor age, sex, ethnicity and CMV serostatus were compiled alongside the repertoire data. A later genetic analysis used genome-wide SNP genotypes for about three fifths of the roughly 700 donors, treating that subset as a discovery cohort. Every repertoire in the discovery cohort had been generated on one and the same sequencing platform. HLA typing covered class I and class II loci at four-digit resolution. Typing coverage varied by locus: roughly 620-640 donors for A, B, C, DRB1 and DQB1; under 550 for DQA1; approximately 570 for DPA1; 400 to 480 for DPB1. Four to six DR-DQ haplotypes were handled as single units for association and clustering, since linkage in the cohort was strong. Among a few hundred genotyped donors of the cohort, an average of around 240,000 unique TCR beta nucleotide sequences were sequenced per donor, 15% to 20% of them non-productive. What the research found in general, with its limitations: Cytomegalovirus status was reported to be diagnosed by the classifier with high specificity and sensitivity in both the original and validation cohorts. Roughly uniform sequencing depth across donors was assumed in presence/absence analyses, although this assumption may not hold. A cluster of highly shared sequence variants was judged likely to represent a technical artifact of the sequencing pipeline. Most TCR sequences were seen in very few donors, while some public TCRs were found in many individuals. At a false discovery rate of 0.05, a later analysis linked 15,000 to 20,000 TCR beta sequences to specific HLA alleles. Because counts were too low, roughly 18 rarely observed V segments, including chromosome 9 orphons, were left out of the earlier analysis of about 620 of the donors. A further reported finding was that TCR beta sequences accurately predicted the HLA-A and HLA-B alleles for most subjects in the first cohort. The study gave a list of under 200 TCR beta chains associated with cytomegalovirus. Because the 87-base-pair reads could not distinguish some IMGT-functional V segments, including TRBV6-2 and TRBV6-3, those segments were excluded. A later analysis reported that several top co-occurrence clusters appeared linked to parvovirus B19, influenza, CMV and Epstein-Barr virus. The cohort was sequenced for TCR beta chains only, and without alpha or paired-chain data the features that could be detected were limited. For the cohort, immune exposure information was limited to CMV serostatus. In a later analysis, HLA-associated TCR beta chains were found to be more clonally expanded and to have lower generation probabilities than equally common non-associated chains. HLA typing was unavailable for some donors at each locus, so association tests used only the typed subset. According to a later analysis, TCR association rates differed among HLA loci, with DRB1 alleles showing the most associated TCRs and HLA-C alleles showing the fewest. In an earlier analysis of under 600 of the donors, most TCR beta V segments were observed in productive rearrangements about 87% or about 30% of the time, broadly matching IMGT annotations. Correlated functional status among segregating V segments might be attributable to linkage disequilibrium, but an unknown experimental factor could not be ruled out. Assigning TCR associations to individual alleles was difficult when HLA alleles, especially DR and DQ, strongly co-occurred. According to a later genetic analysis, donors in an Asian-associated ancestry cluster had fewer N-insertions in productive TCRs than the roughly 700-donor mean. V-gene and J-gene trimming of TCR beta chains was associated with a missense DCLRE1C variant in a later genetic analysis, and the association was replicated in an independent cohort. According to a later analysis, most CMV-associated TCR beta chains appeared to be HLA-restricted, and the HLA associations seemed to be driven largely by CMV exposure. In vitro tests confirmed that a few of the cytomegalovirus-associated TCR beta chains recognize cytomegalovirus antigens. According to the authors, the approach could potentially be generalized to other disease states and immunological phenotypes.

The cohort was made up of several hundred healthy bone marrow donors. Cohort members were all nominally healthy when sampled, although unrecorded immune exposures were likely present. The donor was CMV seronegative and was included in the group of a few hundred seronegative cohort members. Every donor gave a peripheral blood sample, and the peripheral blood mononuclear cells from that sample were used for TCR beta sequencing. The Qiagen DNeasy Blood Extraction Kit was used to extract genomic DNA from the blood cell samples. This clone occurred a few times. What antigen it recognizes has not been identified. No base quality information exists; no much larger clone differs at one position. The library was built by means of the immunoSEQ multiplex PCR assay. For the multiplex PCR, a mixture combining 60 forward primers for TCR Vbeta segments and 13 reverse primers for TCR Jbeta segments was used. The CDR3 region of rearranged TCR beta genes was amplified from genomic DNA with a multiplex PCR assay. The amplified TCR beta libraries were sequenced on the Illumina HiSeq System as 87-base-pair reads. The original pipeline was this. A later analysis tallied 70 million to 100 million unique TCR beta chains across the 666 repertoires, and some 10 million of those chains were shared by two or more donors. Raw reads were error-corrected and collapsed into unique sequences by a nearest-neighbor algorithm in which closely related sequences were merged to remove PCR and sequencing errors. To assign V, D and J gene segments, CDR3 sequences were aligned to IMGT reference sequences. For a sequence to be retained, at least a six-nucleotide match to both a V gene segment and a J gene segment was required. A rearrangement was called productive if the CDR3 had no stop codons and remained in frame with V and J, and every other rearrangement was called non-productive. CDR3 was defined by IMGT convention, running from the second conserved V-encoded cysteine to the conserved J-encoded phenylalanine. The earlier analysis of 500 to 750 of the donors excluded any sequence lacking an unambiguous match to a single V gene segment. In an earlier analysis of 587 of the donors, V segments were called functional above 56.7% productive rearrangements and were called segregating when the between-donor standard deviation exceeded 5%. A statistical classification framework was built for diagnosing cytomegalovirus status from the catalog of TCR beta chain sequences. In a later analysis, TCR nucleotide sequences were compared against IMGT/GENE-DB human TR gene sequences so that V and J genes could be assigned. In a later analysis, CDR3 sequences and most-parsimonious VDJ recombination scenarios were assigned using the TCRdist pipeline. In a later analysis, each TCR beta chain was defined by its CDR3 amino acid sequence together with its V-gene family, and reads lacking a unique V-gene family were excluded. To address suspected cross-contamination and a sequencing artifact, a later analysis removed 550 to 750 highly shared, low-generation-probability nucleotide sequences. In a later analysis, a clonal expansion index was calculated for each public chain from normalized within-repertoire ranks of inferred template counts. In a later analysis, generation probabilities were computed using a VDJ recombination model fitted to out-of-frame rearrangements, and the results were checked against IGoR. In a later analysis, TCR-TCR, TCR-HLA and TCR-CMV co-occurrence was scored with hypergeometric tests, and a repertoire-size bias correction was applied to TCR pairs. To estimate false discovery rates, a later analysis permuted the HLA or CMV assignments 20 times. In a later analysis, co-occurring TCRs were grouped using DBSCAN, with TCRdist sequence similarity added in when clustering inside HLA-allele-positive subsets. For co-occurrence clustering, repertoires with fewer than 30,000 or more than 120,000 public chains were excluded, along with about five repertoires with anomalous nucleotide sharing. The immuneACCESS repertoire file appears here via TCRdb, limited to in-frame rearrangements. These files lack a portion of the clones; in checked studies, under half of the deficit traces to unresolved V genes, and the cause of the others is not known. That table is the source of V, J and clone size, and D and trimming were worked out from the DNA. The sample table shows about 160,000 clones, and over 60% are seen once. Of the sample, around 3.1% is held by the ten largest clones.

The CDR3, from cysteine to phenylalanine, totals 14 residues. Only the CDR3 portion is preserved as DNA: 42 bases, with reading frame beginning at the first base. V and J are truncated by 4 bases and 3 bases respectively, leaving an intervening sequence of 10 bases. Via the germline V gene, CDR1 is MDHEN and CDR2 SYDVKM. This receptor chain uses TRBV28 and TRBJ2-1; the D segment could be TRBD2, given 6 matching bases. Material: PBMCs. The clonotype originates from a middle-aged woman in good health and CMV-seronegative. The nucleotide sequence reads as follows: TGTGCCAGCAGTTCCGGAGGGCTCTACAATGAGCAGTTCTTC. Its protein is CASSSGGLYNEQFF. This CDR3, with the reference TRBV28 and TRBJ2-1 proteins standing in past its ends, gives the full variable domain DVKVTQSSRYLVKRTGEKVFLECVQDMDHENMFWYRQDPGLGLRLIYFSYDVKMKEKGDIPEGYSVSREKKERFSLILESASTNQTSMYLCASSSGGLYNEQFFGPGTRLTVL.